This T cell receptor (beta chain) came from a study of cytomegalovirus exposure and HLA in healthy donors. It was with 60 Vbeta and 13 Jbeta primers that the PCR ran. Per the study methods: Roughly 9.9 million shared chains were among the 80 million or so unique TCR beta chains that a later analysis counted. Some clones are missing from TCRdb's copy, which holds only in-frame ones; the method was immunoSEQ multiplex PCR. V and J calls and clone size are those listed in that table; D and trimming were worked out from the DNA. The sample lists about 130,000 clones, roughly 80% seen once, with about 2.2% in the top ten. Germline V gene lookup returns CDR1 MDHEN and CDR2 SYDVKM. CDR3 length: 15 residues. V lost 5 bases and J lost 0; bases outside the gene matches: 5. Everyone who donated was a healthy bone marrow donor.

The specimen was PBMCs. The chain couples TRBV28 to TRBJ1-2; 8 bases are a match to TRBD1. The source of this sequence is a man younger than 40 in good health and CMV-seronegative. The CDR3 loop is CASSKWDRPNYGYTF. The CDR3 nucleotides read TGTGCCAGCAGTAAATGGGACAGGCCTAACTATGGCTACACCTTC.